The TCR beta chain under discussion was sequenced for a study of blood T cells in healthy people across ages. Study context: Template switching picked up about one barcoded beta molecule for each two T cells.

Germline V gene sequence: CDR1 MDHEN, CDR2 SYDVKM. The CDR3 has 15 residues. Deletions cut 5 bases from V and 3 bases from J, with 17 bases between. Study-level points and caveats: Donors of long life had a larger count of naive CD4+ cells and greater diversity than aged donors. Across the age range, TCR beta diversity per million T cells fell in a roughly linear way.

Next came a second PCR, run for about 7 to 11 cycles, which used a sample-barcoded 5' primer along with a J-beta primer mix. Through a template-switch adaptor with 12 random nucleotides, each cDNA molecule received a tag. TCRdb re-analysed the 5' RACE reads in MiXCR, keeping a single row per CDR3 protein. This sample has around 1,600,000 distinct CDR3 sequences, with roughly 43% found just once. Regarding this clonotype: Its antigen is unknown.

The chain combines TRBV28 with TRBJ2-7, with D possibly called TRBD1 or TRBD2 (5 bases each). The sample was blood. The TCR originated in a woman under 30 in good health. CDR3 residues: CASSPLPGRGYEQYF. In DNA, the CDR3 is TGTGCCAGCAGTCCGCTTCCGGGACGGGGCTACGAGCAGTACTTC.